This TCR beta chain was found in a study of T cell repertoires in cytomegalovirus infection. Study background: In the study, CMV epitopes included recently identified HLA-C-restricted and well-studied HLA-B-restricted ones. Carrying CMV and the relevant HLA type showed in public TCR beta signatures.

MiXCR, applied by TCRdb to the reads, yields one record per CDR3 protein. The repertoire consists of under 850,000 distinct CDR3 sequences, with around a third occurring once and the leading ten covering 18%. A remark on this clonotype: The antigen is undetermined.

The V segment lost 5 bases and the J segment 4 bases; nucleotides outside the gene matches: 5. The CDR3 consists of 14 residues. Germline V gene lookup returns CDR1 SGHTA and CDR2 FQGNSA. Notes on the study in general: Dominant in the ex vivo response were TCR beta clonotypes restricted by HLA-C and specific for CMV. Summed public TCR beta family frequency identified CMV carriers bearing the relevant HLA.

The clonotype comes from a human donor in good health (CMV status not recorded). Some clones in this sample may be carry-over from other donors' samples. V gene TRBV7-2 combines with J gene TRBJ2-1; the match to TRBD1 covers 7 bases. Sequencing was performed on cultured PBMCs, taken from culture after CMV antigen stimulation. CDR3 sequence (DNA): TGTGCCAGCAGCCAGGTACAGGGGTACAATGAGCAGTTCTTC. Translated: CASSQVQGYNEQFF.